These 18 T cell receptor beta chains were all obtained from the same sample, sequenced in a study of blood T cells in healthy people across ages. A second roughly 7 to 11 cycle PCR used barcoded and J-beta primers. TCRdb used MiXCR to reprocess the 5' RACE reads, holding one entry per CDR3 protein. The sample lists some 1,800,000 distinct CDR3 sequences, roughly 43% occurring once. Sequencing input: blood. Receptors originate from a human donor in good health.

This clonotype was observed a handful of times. The CDR3 sequence: CASRERRGHQPQHF. The CDR3 DNA reads TGTGCCAGCAGAGAACGGCGGGGGCATCAGCCCCAGCATTTT. This chain links TRBV6-2 or TRBV6-3 with TRBJ1-5; D is possibly TRBD1 (6 bases). With 6 bases removed from V and 5 bases from J, the gap between germline ends came to 14 bases. From germline, CDR1 is MNHEY and CDR2 SVGEGT. This CDR3 has 14 residues.

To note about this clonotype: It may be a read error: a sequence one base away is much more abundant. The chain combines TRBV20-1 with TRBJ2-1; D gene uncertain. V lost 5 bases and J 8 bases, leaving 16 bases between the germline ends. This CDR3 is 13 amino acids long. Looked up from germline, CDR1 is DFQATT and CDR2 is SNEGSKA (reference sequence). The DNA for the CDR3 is TGCAGTGCTTCGATGGACGTAGCTGATGAGCAGTTCTTC. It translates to CSASMDVADEQFF.

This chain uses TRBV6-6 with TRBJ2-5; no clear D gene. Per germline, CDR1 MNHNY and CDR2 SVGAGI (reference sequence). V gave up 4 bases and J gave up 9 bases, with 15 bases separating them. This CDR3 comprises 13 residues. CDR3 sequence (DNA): TGTGCCAGCAGTTCCGACCCCGGAGTGTCCCAGTACTTC. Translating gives CASSSDPGVSQYF.

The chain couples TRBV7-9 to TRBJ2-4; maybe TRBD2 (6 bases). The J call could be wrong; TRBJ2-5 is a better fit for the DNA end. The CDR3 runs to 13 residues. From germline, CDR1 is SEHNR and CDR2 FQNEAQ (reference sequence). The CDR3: CASSSEAGKTQYF. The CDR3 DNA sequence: TGTGCCAGCAGCTCCGAGGCGGGAAAGACCCAGTACTTC.

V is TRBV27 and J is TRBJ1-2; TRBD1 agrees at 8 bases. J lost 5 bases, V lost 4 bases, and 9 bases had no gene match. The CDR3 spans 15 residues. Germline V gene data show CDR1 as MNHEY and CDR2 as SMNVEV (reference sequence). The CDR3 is CASSSPMTGEYGYTF. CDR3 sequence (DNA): TGTGCCAGCAGTTCCCCCATGACAGGGGAGTATGGCTACACCTTC.

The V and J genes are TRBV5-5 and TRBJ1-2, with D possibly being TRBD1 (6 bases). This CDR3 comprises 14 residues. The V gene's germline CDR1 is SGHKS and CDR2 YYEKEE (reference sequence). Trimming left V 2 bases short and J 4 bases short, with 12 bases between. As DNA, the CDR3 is TGTGCCAGCAGCTTTCGACAGGAGGGCTATGGCTACACCTTC. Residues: CASSFRQEGYGYTF.

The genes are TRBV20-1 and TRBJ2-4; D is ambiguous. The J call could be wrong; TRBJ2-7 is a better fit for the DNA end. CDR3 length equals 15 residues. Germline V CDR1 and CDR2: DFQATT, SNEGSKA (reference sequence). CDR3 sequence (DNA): TGCAGTGCTAGAGCGGGTCCTAGACAAACCTACGAGCAGTACTTC. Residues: CSARAGPRQTYEQYF.

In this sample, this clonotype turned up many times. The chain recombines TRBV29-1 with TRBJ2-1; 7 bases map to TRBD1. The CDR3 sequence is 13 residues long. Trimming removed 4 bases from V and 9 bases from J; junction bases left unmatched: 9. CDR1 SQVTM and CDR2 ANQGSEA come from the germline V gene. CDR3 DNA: TGCAGCGTTGGACTCACAGGGGCGACTGAGCAGTTCTTC. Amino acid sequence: CSVGLTGATEQFF.

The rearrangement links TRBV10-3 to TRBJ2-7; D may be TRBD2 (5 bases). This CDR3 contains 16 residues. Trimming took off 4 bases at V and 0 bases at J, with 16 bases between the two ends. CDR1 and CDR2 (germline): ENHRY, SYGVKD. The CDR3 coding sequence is TGTGCCATCAGTGCGACCGGGATCACGGGCTCCTACGAGCAGTACTTC. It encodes CAISATGITGSYEQYF.

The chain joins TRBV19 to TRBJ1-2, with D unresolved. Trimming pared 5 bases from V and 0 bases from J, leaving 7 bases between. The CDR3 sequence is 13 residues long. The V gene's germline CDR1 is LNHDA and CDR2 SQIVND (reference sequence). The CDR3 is CASSGVPNYGYTF. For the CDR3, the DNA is TGTGCCAGTAGTGGAGTTCCTAACTATGGCTACACCTTC.

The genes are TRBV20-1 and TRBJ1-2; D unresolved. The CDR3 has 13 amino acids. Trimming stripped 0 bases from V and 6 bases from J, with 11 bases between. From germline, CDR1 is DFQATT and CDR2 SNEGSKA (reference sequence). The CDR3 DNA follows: TGCAGTGCTAGAGAAGGTAGCGAGGATGGCTACACCTTC. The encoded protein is CSAREGSEDGYTF.

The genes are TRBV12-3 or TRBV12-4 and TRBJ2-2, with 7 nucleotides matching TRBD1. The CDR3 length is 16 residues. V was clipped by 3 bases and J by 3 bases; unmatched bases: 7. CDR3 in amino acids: CASSFGRQGDTGELFF. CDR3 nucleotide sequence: TGTGCCAGCAGTTTTGGGAGACAGGGTGACACCGGGGAGCTGTTTTTT.

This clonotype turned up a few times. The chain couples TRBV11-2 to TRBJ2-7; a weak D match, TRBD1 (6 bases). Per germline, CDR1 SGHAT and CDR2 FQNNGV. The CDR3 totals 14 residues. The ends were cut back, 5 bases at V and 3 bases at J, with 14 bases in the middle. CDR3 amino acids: CASSRRTAGYEQYF. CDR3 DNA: TGTGCCAGCAGCCGTCGGACAGCCGGCTACGAGCAGTACTTC.

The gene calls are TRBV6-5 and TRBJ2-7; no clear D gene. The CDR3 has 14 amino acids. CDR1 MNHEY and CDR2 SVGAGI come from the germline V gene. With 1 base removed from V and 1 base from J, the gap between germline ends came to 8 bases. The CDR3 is CASSYFGPSYEQYF. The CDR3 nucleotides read TGTGCCAGCAGTTACTTTGGACCATCCTACGAGCAGTACTTC.

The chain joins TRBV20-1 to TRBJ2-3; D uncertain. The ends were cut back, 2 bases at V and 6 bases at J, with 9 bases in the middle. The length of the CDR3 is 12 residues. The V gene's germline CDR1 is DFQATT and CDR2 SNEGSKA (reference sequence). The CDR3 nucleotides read TGCAGTGCTAGATGGCTTGAGGATACGCAGTATTTT. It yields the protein CSARWLEDTQYF.

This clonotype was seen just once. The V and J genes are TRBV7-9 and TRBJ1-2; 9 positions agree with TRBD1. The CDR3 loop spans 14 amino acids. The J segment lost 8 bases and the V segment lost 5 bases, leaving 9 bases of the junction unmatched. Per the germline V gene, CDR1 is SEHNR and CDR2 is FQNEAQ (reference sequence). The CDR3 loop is CASSNRDRVRGYTF. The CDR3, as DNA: TGTGCCAGCAGCAACCGGGACAGGGTGAGGGGCTACACCTTC.

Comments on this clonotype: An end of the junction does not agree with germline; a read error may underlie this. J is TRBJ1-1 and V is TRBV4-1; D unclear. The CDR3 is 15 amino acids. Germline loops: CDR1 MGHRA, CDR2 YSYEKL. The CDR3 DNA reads TGCGCCAACAGCCAAGCTCAGTTCCCCAACACTGAAGCTTTCTTT. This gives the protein CANSQAQFPNTEAFF.

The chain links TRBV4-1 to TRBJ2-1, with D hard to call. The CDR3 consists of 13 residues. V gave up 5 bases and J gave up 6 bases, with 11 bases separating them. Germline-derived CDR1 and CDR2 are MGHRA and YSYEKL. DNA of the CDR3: TGCGCCAGCAGCTCCTCACTCGGCAATGAGCAGTTCTTC. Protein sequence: CASSSSLGNEQFF.